These T cell receptor beta chains were read from a single sample in a study of persistence of HIV-infected CD4 T cells. Profiled with immunoSEQ multiplex PCR; TCRdb holds only in-frame clones, not every one. The sample lists some 58,000 clones; roughly 77% were seen once. Their target antigens are unknown. This material consisted of CD4+ T cells sorted from PBMCs after roughly 18-hour stimulation, taken from a patient who received antiretroviral therapy. The receptors were gathered from an adult man with HIV who was CMV-seropositive. CDR3s include the opening cysteine and the closing phenylalanine or tryptophan. The D gene is left open where the match is weak. Expanded clones are given a class, and other clones once, few, many or no size at all.

D gene | J gene | clone size | V gene | CDR3 protein | CDR3 DNA
. | TRBJ1-1 | . | TRBV6-5 | CASTTTANTEAFF | TGTGCCAGCACCACGACAGCGAACACTGAAGCTTTCTTT
. | TRBJ1-3 | . | TRBV5-6 | CASSLTGSGNTIYF | TGTGCCAGCAGCCTGACCGGCTCTGGAAACACCATATATTTT
. | TRBJ1-1 | . | TRBV18 | CASSQISGRGTEAFF | TGTGCCAGCTCGCAAATTTCCGGGAGGGGAACTGAAGCTTTCTTT
TRBD1 | TRBJ1-2 | few | TRBV19 | CASNVQGDDYGYTF | TGTGCCAGTAACGTACAGGGGGACGATTACGGCTACACCTTC
. | TRBJ2-5 | . | TRBV18 | CASSPPGDQETQYF | TGTGCCAGCTCACCACCCGGGGACCAAGAGACCCAGTACTTC
. | TRBJ1-2 | . | TRBV6-1 | CASSELYRLQAYGYTF | TGTGCCAGCAGTGAACTTTACAGGTTGCAAGCCTATGGCTACACCTTC
. | TRBJ2-6 | few | TRBV2 | CASSAGAGANVLTF | TGTGCCAGCAGTGCAGGGGCCGGGGCCAACGTCCTGACTTTC
TRBD1 | TRBJ2-1 | few | TRBV10-3 | CAISETSGQGARNEQFF | TGTGCCATCAGTGAGACGTCCGGACAGGGGGCGCGCAATGAGCAGTTCTTC
. | TRBJ2-3 | . | TRBV25-1 | CASTRAGGTDTQYF | TGTGCCAGCACGAGGGCAGGGGGGACTGATACGCAGTATTTT
. | TRBJ1-4 | . | TRBV7-2 | CASSLTPRTSGEKLFF | TGTGCCAGCAGCTTGACCCCCCGGACAAGCGGTGAAAAACTGTTTTTT
TRBD1 | TRBJ2-1 | . | TRBV6-5 | CASSYSRGHNEQFF | TGTGCCAGCAGTTACTCTAGGGGGCACAATGAGCAGTTCTTC
TRBD1 | TRBJ2-1 | few | TRBV2 | CASNGRTGGNGQFF | TGTGCCAGCAACGGTAGGACAGGGGGCAACGGGCAGTTCTTC
. | TRBJ1-3 | . | TRBV7-2 | CASSLGGASSGNTIYF | TGTGCCAGCAGCTTAGGTGGAGCTTCCTCTGGAAACACCATATATTTT
TRBD1 | TRBJ2-2 | few | TRBV7-9 | CASSFGQGFHTGELFF | TGTGCCAGCAGCTTTGGACAGGGGTTCCACACCGGGGAGCTGTTTTTT
TRBD2 | TRBJ2-7 | once | TRBV29-1 | CSVGPLAGGLYEQYF | TGCAGCGTCGGACCTCTAGCGGGGGGGCTCTACGAGCAGTACTTC
TRBD1 | TRBJ2-3 | . | TRBV27 | CASRTAGTGAYTQYF | TGTGCCTCCCGTACCGCTGGGACAGGCGCTTATACGCAGTATTTT
. | TRBJ1-5 | . | TRBV30 | CAWSQKGGIDSLQPQHF | TGTGCCTGGAGTCAAAAAGGGGGTATTGACAGCCTCCAGCCCCAGCATTTT
TRBD1 | TRBJ2-5 | few | TRBV5-1 | CASSLDTGEETQYF | TGCGCCAGCAGCTTGGACACAGGGGAAGAGACCCAGTACTTC
. | TRBJ1-2 | . | TRBV19 | CASSLGTANYGYTF | TGTGCCAGTAGTCTCGGTACAGCTAACTATGGCTACACCTTC
TRBD2 | TRBJ2-1 | . | TRBV4-2 | CASSQEGGGAPGEQFF | TGTGCCAGCAGCCAAGAGGGCGGGGGGGCCCCCGGTGAGCAGTTCTTC
. | TRBJ2-2 | . | TRBV3-1/TRBV3-2 | CASSQIKTLNTGELFF | TGTGCCAGCAGCCAAATAAAAACCTTGAACACCGGGGAGCTGTTTTTT
TRBD1 | TRBJ1-2 | . | TRBV29-1 | CSATEGAVYGYTF | TGCAGCGCCACGGAGGGGGCCGTTTATGGCTACACCTTC
. | TRBJ1-5 | . | TRBV21-1 | CASSPGKHSNQPQHF | TGTGCCAGCAGCCCCGGGAAGCATAGCAATCAGCCCCAGCATTTT
TRBD1 | TRBJ1-5 | . | TRBV19 | CASTGQDYQPQHF | TGTGCCAGTACGGGACAGGATTATCAGCCCCAGCATTTT
TRBD1 | TRBJ2-6 | . | TRBV28 | CASSVDRGKGRGSGANVLTF | TGTGCCAGCAGTGTTGACAGGGGTAAGGGAAGAGGCTCTGGGGCCAACGTCCTGACTTTC
. | TRBJ2-4 | . | TRBV5-3 | CARSLRRGNIQYF | TGTGCCAGAAGCCTGCGGAGGGGGAACATTCAGTACTTC
. | TRBJ1-2 | few | TRBV28 | CASSPDSNNYGYTF | TGTGCCAGCAGTCCCGACAGCAACAACTATGGCTACACCTTC
. | TRBJ1-5 | . | TRBV9 | CASSVGENQPQHF | TGTGCCAGCAGCGTAGGGGAGAATCAGCCCCAGCATTTT
TRBD2 | TRBJ2-7 | . | TRBV6-5 | CASSLQAGGSYEQYF | TGTGCCAGCAGCCTTCAGGCGGGGGGCTCCTACGAGCAGTACTTC
. | TRBJ1-1 | . | TRBV6-6 | CASSYITPPEAFF | TGTGCCAGCAGTTACATCACCCCCCCTGAAGCTTTCTTT
. | TRBJ1-6 | . | TRBV12-3/TRBV12-4 | CASSLKDESPLHF | TGTGCCAGCAGTTTAAAGGACGAATCACCCCTCCACTTT
. | TRBJ1-5 | few | TRBV2 | CASSEPQGNQPQHF | TGTGCCAGCAGTGAACCACAGGGAAATCAGCCCCAGCATTTT
. | TRBJ1-3 | . | TRBV5-5 | CASSLTYYSGNTIYF | TGTGCCAGCAGCTTGACATATTACTCTGGAAACACCATATATTTT